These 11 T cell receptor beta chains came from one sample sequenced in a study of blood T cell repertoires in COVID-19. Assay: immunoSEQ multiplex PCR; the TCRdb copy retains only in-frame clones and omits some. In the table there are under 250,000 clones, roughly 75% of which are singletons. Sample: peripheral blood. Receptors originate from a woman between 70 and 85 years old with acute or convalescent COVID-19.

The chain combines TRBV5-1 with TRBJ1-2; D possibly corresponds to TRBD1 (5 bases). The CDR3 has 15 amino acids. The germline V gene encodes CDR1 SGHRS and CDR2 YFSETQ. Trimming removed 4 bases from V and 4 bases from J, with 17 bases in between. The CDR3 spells CASSPGDANPYGYTF. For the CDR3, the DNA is TGCGCCAGCAGCCCGGGGGACGCGAACCCCTATGGCTACACCTTC.

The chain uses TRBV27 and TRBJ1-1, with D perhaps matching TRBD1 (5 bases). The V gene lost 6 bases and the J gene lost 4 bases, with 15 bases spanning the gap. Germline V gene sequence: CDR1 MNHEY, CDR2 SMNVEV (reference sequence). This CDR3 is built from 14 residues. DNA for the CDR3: TGTGCCAGCAGCCCTAACCTTCAGGGCACTGAAGCTTTCTTT. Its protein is CASSPNLQGTEAFF.

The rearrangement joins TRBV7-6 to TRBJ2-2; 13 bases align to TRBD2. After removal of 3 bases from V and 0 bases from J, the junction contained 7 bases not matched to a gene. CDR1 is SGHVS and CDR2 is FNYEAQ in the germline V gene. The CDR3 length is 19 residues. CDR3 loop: CASSFKLAGGPSNTGELFF. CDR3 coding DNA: TGTGCCAGCAGCTTCAAACTAGCGGGAGGGCCCTCGAACACCGGGGAGCTGTTTTTT. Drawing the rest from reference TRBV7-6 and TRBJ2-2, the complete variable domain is GAGVSQSPRYKVTKRGQDVALRCDPISGHVSLYWYRQALGQGPEFLTYFNYEAQQDKSGLPNDRFSAERPEGSISTLTIQRTEQRDSAMYRCASSFKLAGGPSNTGELFFGEGSRLTVL.

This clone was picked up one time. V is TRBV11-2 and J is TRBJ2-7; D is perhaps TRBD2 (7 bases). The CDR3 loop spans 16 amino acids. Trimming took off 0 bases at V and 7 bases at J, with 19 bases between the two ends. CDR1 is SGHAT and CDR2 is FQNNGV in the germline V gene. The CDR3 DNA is TGTGCCAGCAGCTTAGATCGGGTAGGGGGGGCCGCTGAGCAGTACTTC. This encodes CASSLDRVGGAAEQYF.

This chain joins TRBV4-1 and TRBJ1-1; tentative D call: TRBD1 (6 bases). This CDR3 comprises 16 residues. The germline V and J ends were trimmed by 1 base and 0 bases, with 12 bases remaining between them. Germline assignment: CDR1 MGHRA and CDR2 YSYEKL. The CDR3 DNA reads TGCGCCAGCAGCCAAGGGGGGGGGCGGATGAACACTGAAGCTTTCTTT. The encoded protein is CASSQGGGRMNTEAFF.

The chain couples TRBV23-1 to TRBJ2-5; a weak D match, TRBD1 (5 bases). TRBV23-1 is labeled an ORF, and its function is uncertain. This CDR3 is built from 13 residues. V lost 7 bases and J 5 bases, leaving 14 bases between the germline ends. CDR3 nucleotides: TGCGCCAGCAAGGCAGGGTTTTTGGAGACCCAGTACTTC. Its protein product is CASKAGFLETQYF.

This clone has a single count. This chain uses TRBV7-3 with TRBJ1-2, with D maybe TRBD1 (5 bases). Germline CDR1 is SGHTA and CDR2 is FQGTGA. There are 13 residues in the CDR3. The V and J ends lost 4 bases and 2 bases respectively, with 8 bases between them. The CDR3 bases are TGTGCCAGCAGCTCCCCAGGGAACTATGGCTACACCTTC. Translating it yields CASSSPGNYGYTF.

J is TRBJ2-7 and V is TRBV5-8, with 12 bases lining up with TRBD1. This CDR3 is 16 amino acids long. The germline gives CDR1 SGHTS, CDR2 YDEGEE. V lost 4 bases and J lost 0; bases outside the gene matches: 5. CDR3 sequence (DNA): TGTGCCAGCAGCAAAGGGACAGGGGGCATCTCCTACGAGCAGTACTTC. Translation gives CASSKGTGGISYEQYF.

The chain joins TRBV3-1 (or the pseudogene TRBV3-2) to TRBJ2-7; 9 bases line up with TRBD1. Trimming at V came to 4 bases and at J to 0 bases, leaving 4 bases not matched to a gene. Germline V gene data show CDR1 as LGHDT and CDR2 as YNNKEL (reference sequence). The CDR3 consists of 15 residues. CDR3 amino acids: CASSPGTGYSYEQYF. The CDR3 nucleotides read TGTGCCAGCAGCCCGGGGACAGGGTACTCCTACGAGCAGTACTTC.

In nucleotides, the CDR3 is TGTGCCAGTAGTATAGGTCTAAGCTCTGGAAACACCATATATTTT. It is translated as CASSIGLSSGNTIYF. The chain joins TRBV19 to TRBJ1-3; D gene uncertain. Trimming removed 1 base at V and 0 bases at J, with 7 bases between. Germline V CDR1 and CDR2: LNHDA, SQIVND (reference sequence). The CDR3 sequence is 15 residues long.

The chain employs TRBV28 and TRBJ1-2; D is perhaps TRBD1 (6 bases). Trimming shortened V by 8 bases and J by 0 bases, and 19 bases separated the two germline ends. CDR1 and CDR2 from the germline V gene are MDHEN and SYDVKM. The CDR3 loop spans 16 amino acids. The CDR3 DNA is TGTGCCAGCGGGTCCCTAGGGGGACCTACTAACTATGGCTACACCTTC. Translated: CASGSLGGPTNYGYTF.